These 15 T cell receptor beta chains originate from one sample sequenced in a study of blood T cells in healthy people across ages. Alongside a J-beta primer mix, a sample-barcoded 5' primer served in a second PCR lasting about 7 to 11 cycles. MiXCR, run by TCRdb on the 5' RACE reads, gives a single entry per CDR3 protein. The sample consists of about 770,000 distinct CDR3 sequences, roughly 44% of them appearing once. The specimen sequenced was blood. The origin of the receptors is a man in his 60s in good health.

The chain uses TRBV20-1 and TRBJ2-7; D possibly corresponds to TRBD2 (5 bases). V was pared by 3 bases and J by 1 base, with 10 bases between. Germline V gene lookup returns CDR1 DFQATT and CDR2 SNEGSKA (reference sequence). This CDR3 has 13 amino acids. In nucleotides, the CDR3 is TGCAGTGCTAGTGAGGGAATTTCCTACGAGCAGTACTTC. The encoded protein is CSASEGISYEQYF.

The V and J genes are TRBV4-1 and TRBJ2-7; D not resolved. CDR1 MGHRA and CDR2 YSYEKL come from the germline V gene. V gave up 0 bases and J gave up 7 bases, with 10 bases separating them. The CDR3 covers 13 residues. CDR3 coding DNA: TGCGCCAGCAGCCAAGAAAACCTAAATGAGCAGTACTTC. Its translation: CASSQENLNEQYF.

This clonotype occurred once. A much larger clone differs from this one at a single base, so this may be a read error. The V gene is TRBV6-2 or TRBV6-3, the J gene TRBJ2-1; D is perhaps TRBD2 (5 bases). The CDR3 loop spans 12 amino acids. Trimming took 5 bases from V and 13 from J, leaving 15 bases between them. Germline V gene lookup returns CDR1 MNHEY and CDR2 SVGEGT. Here the CDR3 DNA reads TGTGCCAGCAGTCCTCTCGGGAAGACCCAGTTCTTC. Its translation: CASSPLGKTQFF.

The CDR3 reads CASSPQQSPSYEQYF. CDR3 DNA sequence: TGTGCCAGCAGCCCCCAGCAGAGTCCCTCCTACGAGCAGTACTTC. This chain links TRBV3-1 with TRBJ2-7; D is ambiguous. Germline CDR1 reads LGHDT; CDR2 reads YNNKEL (reference sequence). The CDR3 length is 15 residues. Between the trimmed V and J ends, which lost 4 bases and 0 bases, there was a span of 13 bases.

V gene TRBV2 combines with J gene TRBJ1-5; D unresolved. Germline CDR1 and CDR2: SNHLY and FYNNEI. The CDR3 contains 14 residues. Trimming pared 5 bases from V and 7 bases from J, leaving 15 bases between. The CDR3 sequence is CASSLLGYRQPQHF. The CDR3 nucleotides read TGTGCCAGCAGTCTTTTAGGGTACCGACAGCCCCAGCATTTT.

Note on this clonotype: Being one base from a much bigger clone, this may be a read error. CDR3 in amino acids: CASSYSHRGTDTQYF. In DNA form, the CDR3 reads TGTGCCAGCAGTTACTCGCACAGGGGCACAGATACGCAGTATTTT. V is TRBV6-6 and J is TRBJ2-3; D may be TRBD1 (6 bases). The V end was cut by 0 bases, the J end by 1 base, with 8 bases between. Per the germline V gene, CDR1 is MNHNY and CDR2 is SVGAGI (reference sequence). This CDR3 spans 15 amino acids.

CDR3 DNA: TGCGCCAGCAGCCAAGATGATCGCGAAACAGATACGCAGTATTTT. Translated, it gives CASSQDDRETDTQYF. The chain links TRBV4-3 to TRBJ2-3; D not certain. Germline CDR1 is LGHNA and CDR2 is YSLEER. The V end was cut by 0 bases, the J end by 3 bases, with 10 bases between. The length of the CDR3 is 15 residues.

CDR3 amino acids: CASSFTVNQPQHF. CDR3 nucleotides: TGTGCCAGCAGTTTCACGGTCAATCAGCCCCAGCATTTT. The chain carries TRBV12-3 or TRBV12-4 and TRBJ1-5; no clear D gene. CDR3 size: 13 residues. V was clipped by 3 bases and J by 3 bases, with 6 bases between them.

The rearrangement joins TRBV28 to TRBJ1-3; perhaps TRBD1 as D (6 bases). There are 18 residues in the CDR3. V was shortened by 10 bases and J by 4 bases, with 29 bases between the two germline ends. Germline-derived CDR1 and CDR2 are MDHEN and SYDVKM. CDR3 residues: CATATGTFTYGIGNTIYF. CDR3 in DNA: TGTGCCACAGCTACCGGGACATTCACCTACGGAATAGGAAACACCATATATTTT. Filled out from reference TRBV28 and TRBJ1-3, the complete variable domain reads DVKVTQSSRYLVKRTGEKVFLECVQDMDHENMFWYRQDPGLGLRLIYFSYDVKMKEKGDIPEGYSVSREKKERFSLILESASTNQTSMYLCATATGTFTYGIGNTIYFGEGSWLTVV.

This clonotype showed up just a few times. The gene calls are TRBV25-1 and TRBJ1-1, with D possibly being TRBD1 (6 bases). The CDR3 contains 15 residues. Trimming pared 2 bases from V and 7 bases from J, leaving 17 bases between. Germline CDR1 MGHDK, CDR2 SYGVNS. The CDR3 protein is CASSEEGDKLSEAFF. The CDR3 DNA reads as TGTGCCAGCAGTGAAGAAGGGGACAAGTTGAGTGAAGCTTTCTTT.

V gene TRBV20-1 combines with J gene TRBJ1-1; D remains unclear. The germline V gene has CDR1 DFQATT and CDR2 SNEGSKA (reference sequence). Deletions cut 3 bases from V and 2 bases from J, with 10 bases between. This CDR3 has 13 residues. CDR3 in DNA: TGCAGTGCTAGGGAAACAAGAAACACTGAAGCTTTCTTT. This gives the protein CSARETRNTEAFF.

This clonotype was observed a few times. V and J are TRBV12-3 or TRBV12-4 and TRBJ2-1, with 7 bases fitting TRBD1. The V segment lost 4 bases and the J segment 4 bases; nucleotides outside the gene matches: 19. This CDR3 has 19 amino acids. In nucleotides, the CDR3 is TGTGCCAGCAGTTCCGGATCAGAACACAGGGGTGGGGTTTACAATGAGCAGTTCTTC. Amino acids: CASSSGSEHRGGVYNEQFF.

V and J are TRBV6-1 and TRBJ2-1; D is perhaps TRBD1 (6 bases). The J call may be faulty, since TRBJ2-7 better matches the DNA end. Looked up from germline, CDR1 is MNHNS and CDR2 is SASEGT. This CDR3 has 15 residues. DNA for the CDR3: TGTGCCAGCACCCCGGAGAGGGGGTCCTACAATGAGCAGTACTTC. Residues: CASTPERGSYNEQYF.

In this sample, this clonotype turned up a few times. The chain employs TRBV28 and TRBJ2-7, with D uncertain. This CDR3 has 15 residues. Germline V gives CDR1 MDHEN, CDR2 SYDVKM. V lost 2 bases, J lost 3 bases, and 14 bases lay in between. CDR3 bases: TGTGCCAGCAGTTTAGAAGCCGGCAGGTTCTACGAGCAGTACTTC. It specifies CASSLEAGRFYEQYF.

This clonotype was seen a few times. This chain connects TRBV5-1 to TRBJ2-1, with 11 bases fitting TRBD2. The V and J ends lost 4 bases and 7 bases, in that order; junction bases with no gene match: 10. The CDR3 has 16 residues. Germline V gene sequence: CDR1 SGHRS, CDR2 YFSETQ. CDR3 sequence reads: CASSVSGGAFLNEQFF. The DNA of the CDR3 is TGCGCCAGCAGCGTTAGCGGGGGGGCCTTTTTGAATGAGCAGTTCTTC.